This T cell receptor beta chain was sequenced in a study of cytomegalovirus exposure and HLA in healthy donors. Regarding the study as a whole: Among the CMV-associated chains, three were confirmed in vitro as specific for CMV antigens.

Per the germline V gene, CDR1 is GTSNPN and CDR2 is SVGIG (reference sequence). V was shortened by 4 bases and J by 2 bases, with 9 bases between the two germline ends. The CDR3 runs 12 residues. Each donor was healthy, and each was a bone marrow donor. This clone was seen more than once but under ten times. Its antigen is still unknown. PCR was performed using 60 Vbeta and 13 Jbeta primers. Clones were read by immunoSEQ multiplex PCR, and TCRdb kept only the in-frame ones, dropping some. There are around 140,000 clones in the sample; approximately 84% occur only once, and around 1.5% lies in the top ten.

The sample comprised PBMCs. This chain joins TRBV30 and TRBJ2-7; D ambiguous. The receptor comes from a woman aged 18-35 years in good health and CMV-seronegative. Here the CDR3 DNA reads TGTGCCTGGAATAGAGATGCCTACGAGCAGTACTTC. This gives the protein CAWNRDAYEQYF.